The clone carrying this T cell receptor (beta chain) was detected a few times. What it recognizes is unknown. The data were taken from a study of cytomegalovirus exposure and HLA in healthy donors. General study findings and limits: An analysis done earlier found most TCR beta V segments productive about 87% or about 30% of the time.

The CDR3 contains 14 residues. Looked up from germline, CDR1 is SGHDT and CDR2 is YYEEEE. V shed 3 bases and J shed 2 bases, with 6 bases lying between them. 60 Vbeta and 13 Jbeta primers were used in PCR. Some clones are missing from TCRdb's copy, which holds only in-frame ones; the method was immunoSEQ multiplex PCR. The sample carries about 140,000 clones, around 80% recorded once. The rearrangement joins TRBV5-6 to TRBJ2-6; D may be TRBD2 (5 bases). The receptor was derived from a man younger than 35 in good health and CMV-seropositive. Input material: PBMCs. CDR3: CASSWTAGANVLTF. For the CDR3, the DNA is TGTGCCAGCAGCTGGACTGCTGGGGCCAACGTCCTGACTTTC.